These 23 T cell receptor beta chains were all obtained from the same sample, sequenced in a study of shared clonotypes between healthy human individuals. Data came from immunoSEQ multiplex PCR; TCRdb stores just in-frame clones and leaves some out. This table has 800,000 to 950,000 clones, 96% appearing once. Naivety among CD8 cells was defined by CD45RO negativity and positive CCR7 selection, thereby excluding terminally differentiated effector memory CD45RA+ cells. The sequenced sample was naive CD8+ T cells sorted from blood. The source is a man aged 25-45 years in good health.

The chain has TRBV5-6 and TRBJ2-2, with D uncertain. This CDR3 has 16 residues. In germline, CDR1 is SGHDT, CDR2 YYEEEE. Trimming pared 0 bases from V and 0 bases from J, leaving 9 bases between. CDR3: CASSLESSANTGELFF. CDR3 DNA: TGTGCCAGCAGCTTGGAGTCCTCGGCGAACACCGGGGAGCTGTTTTTT.

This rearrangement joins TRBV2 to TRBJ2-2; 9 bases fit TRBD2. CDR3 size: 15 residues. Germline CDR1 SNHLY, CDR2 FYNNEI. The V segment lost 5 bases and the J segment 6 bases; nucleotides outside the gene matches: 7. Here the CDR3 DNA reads TGTGCCAGCAGTTTAACTAGCGGGTGGGCCGGGGAGCTGTTTTTT. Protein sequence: CASSLTSGWAGELFF.

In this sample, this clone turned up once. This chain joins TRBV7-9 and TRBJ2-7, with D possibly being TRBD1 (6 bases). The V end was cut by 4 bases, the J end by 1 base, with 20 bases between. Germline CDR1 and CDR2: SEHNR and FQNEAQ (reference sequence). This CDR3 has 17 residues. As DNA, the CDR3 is TGTGCCAGCAGCTCCACAGGGAGCGAAATCCGATCCTACGAGCAGTACTTC. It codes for CASSSTGSEIRSYEQYF. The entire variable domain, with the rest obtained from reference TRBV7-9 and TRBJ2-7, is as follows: DTGVSQNPRHKITKRGQNVTFRCDPISEHNRLYWYRQTLGQGPEFLTYFQNEAQLEKSRLLSDRFSAERPKGSFSTLEIQRTEQGDSAMYLCASSSTGSEIRSYEQYFGPGTRLTVT.

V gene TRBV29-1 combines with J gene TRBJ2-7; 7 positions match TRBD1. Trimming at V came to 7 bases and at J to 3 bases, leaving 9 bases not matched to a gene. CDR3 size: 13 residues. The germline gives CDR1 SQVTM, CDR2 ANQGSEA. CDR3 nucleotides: TGCAGCGCCGGGGACAGAGGGAACTACGAGCAGTACTTC. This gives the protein CSAGDRGNYEQYF.

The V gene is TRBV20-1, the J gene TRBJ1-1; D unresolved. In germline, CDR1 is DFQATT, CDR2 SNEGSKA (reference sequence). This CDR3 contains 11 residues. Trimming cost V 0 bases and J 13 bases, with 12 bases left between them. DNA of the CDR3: TGCAGTGCTAGAGAGCGCCGGGAGGGTTTCTTT. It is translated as CSARERREGFF.

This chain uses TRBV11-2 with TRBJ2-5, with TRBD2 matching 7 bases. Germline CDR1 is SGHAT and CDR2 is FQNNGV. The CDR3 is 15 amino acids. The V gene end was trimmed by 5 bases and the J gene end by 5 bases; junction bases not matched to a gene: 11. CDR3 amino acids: CASSPDWAGRETQYF. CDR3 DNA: TGTGCCAGCAGCCCTGATTGGGCCGGGAGGGAGACCCAGTACTTC.

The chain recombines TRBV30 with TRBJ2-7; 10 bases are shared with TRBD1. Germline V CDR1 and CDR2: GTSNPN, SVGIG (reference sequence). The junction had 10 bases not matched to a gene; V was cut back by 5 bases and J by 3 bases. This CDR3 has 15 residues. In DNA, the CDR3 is TGTGCCTGGGGGACAGGGGTAAGTGGGGACTACGAGCAGTACTTC. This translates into CAWGTGVSGDYEQYF.

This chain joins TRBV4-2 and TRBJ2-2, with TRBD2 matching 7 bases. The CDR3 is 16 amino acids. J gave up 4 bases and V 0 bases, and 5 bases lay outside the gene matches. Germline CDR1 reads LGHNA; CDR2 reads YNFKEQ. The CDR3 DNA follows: TGTGCCAGCAGCCAAGAAAGCGGGATGATCACCGGGGAGCTGTTTTTT. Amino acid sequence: CASSQESGMITGELFF.

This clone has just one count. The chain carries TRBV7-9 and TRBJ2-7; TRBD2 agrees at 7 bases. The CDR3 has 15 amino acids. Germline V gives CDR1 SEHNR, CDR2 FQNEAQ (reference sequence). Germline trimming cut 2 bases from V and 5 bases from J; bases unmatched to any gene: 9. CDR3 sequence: CASSLTSARKNEQYF. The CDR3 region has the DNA TGTGCCAGCAGCTTAACTAGCGCCAGAAAGAACGAGCAGTACTTC.

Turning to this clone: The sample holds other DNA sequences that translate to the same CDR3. Written as DNA, the CDR3 is TGCAGCGTTTCTAGCGGGAGCTCCTACGAGCAGTACTTC. Its protein product is CSVSSGSSYEQYF. J is TRBJ2-7 and V is TRBV29-1, with TRBD2 matching over 10 bases. This CDR3 has 13 amino acids. V gave up 5 bases and J gave up 0 bases; unmatched junction bases: 1. Per germline, CDR1 SQVTM and CDR2 ANQGSEA.

This chain's CDR3 is CSVEGGEGVAYEQYF. The CDR3 DNA reads as TGCAGCGTTGAAGGTGGGGAGGGGGTGGCCTACGAGCAGTACTTC. The chain links TRBV29-1 to TRBJ2-7, with D possibly being TRBD2 (7 bases). This CDR3 spans 15 amino acids. CDR1 SQVTM and CDR2 ANQGSEA come from the germline V gene. V was pared by 1 base and J by 2 bases, with 15 bases between.

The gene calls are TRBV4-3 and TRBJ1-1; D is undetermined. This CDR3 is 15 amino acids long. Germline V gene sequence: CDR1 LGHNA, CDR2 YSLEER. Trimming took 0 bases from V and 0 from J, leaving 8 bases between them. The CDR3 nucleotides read TGCGCCAGCAGCCAAGAGTCAGCCTTGAACACTGAAGCTTTCTTT. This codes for CASSQESALNTEAFF.

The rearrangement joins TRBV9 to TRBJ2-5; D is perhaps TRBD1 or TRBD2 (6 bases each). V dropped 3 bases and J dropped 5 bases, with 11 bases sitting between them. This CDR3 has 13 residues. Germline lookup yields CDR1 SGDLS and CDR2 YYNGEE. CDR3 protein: CASSEGDFETQYF. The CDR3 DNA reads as TGTGCCAGCAGCGAGGGGGACTTCGAGACCCAGTACTTC.

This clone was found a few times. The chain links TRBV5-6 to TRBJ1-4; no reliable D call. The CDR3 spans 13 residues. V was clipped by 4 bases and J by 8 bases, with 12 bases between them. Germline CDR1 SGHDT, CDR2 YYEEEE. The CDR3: CASSPPMGEKLFF. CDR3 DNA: TGTGCCAGCAGCCCACCCATGGGGGAAAAACTGTTTTTT.

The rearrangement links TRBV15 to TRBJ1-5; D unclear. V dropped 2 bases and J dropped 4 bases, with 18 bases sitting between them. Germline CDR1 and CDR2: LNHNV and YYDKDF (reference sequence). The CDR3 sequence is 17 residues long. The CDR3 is CATSRPSFGGSNQPQHF. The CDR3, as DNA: TGTGCCACCAGCAGACCTAGCTTCGGAGGGTCGAATCAGCCCCAGCATTTT.

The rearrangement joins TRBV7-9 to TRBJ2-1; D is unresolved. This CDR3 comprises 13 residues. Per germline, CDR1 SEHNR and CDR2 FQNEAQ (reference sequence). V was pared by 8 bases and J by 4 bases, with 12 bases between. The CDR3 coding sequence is TGTGCCAGCCCGGCGGCGGAGTACAATGAGCAGTTCTTC. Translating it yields CASPAAEYNEQFF.

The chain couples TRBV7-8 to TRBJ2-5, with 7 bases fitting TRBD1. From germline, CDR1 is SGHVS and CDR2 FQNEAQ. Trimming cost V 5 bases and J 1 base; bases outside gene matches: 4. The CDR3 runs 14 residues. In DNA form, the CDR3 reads TGTGCCAGCAGCGTAGGGGACAGCCAAGAGACCCAGTACTTC. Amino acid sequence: CASSVGDSQETQYF.

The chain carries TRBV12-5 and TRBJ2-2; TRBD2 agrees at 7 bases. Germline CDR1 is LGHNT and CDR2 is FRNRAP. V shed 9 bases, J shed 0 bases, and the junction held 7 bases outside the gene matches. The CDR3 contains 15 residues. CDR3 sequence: CARGRAFANTGELFF. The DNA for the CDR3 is TGTGCTAGAGGGAGGGCTTTCGCGAACACCGGGGAGCTGTTTTTT.

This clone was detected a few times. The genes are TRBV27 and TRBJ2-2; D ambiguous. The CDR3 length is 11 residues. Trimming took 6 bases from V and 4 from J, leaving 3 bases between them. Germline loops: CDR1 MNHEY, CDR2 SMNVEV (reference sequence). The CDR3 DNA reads TGTGCCAGCAGGAGCACCGGGGAGCTGTTTTTT. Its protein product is CASRSTGELFF.

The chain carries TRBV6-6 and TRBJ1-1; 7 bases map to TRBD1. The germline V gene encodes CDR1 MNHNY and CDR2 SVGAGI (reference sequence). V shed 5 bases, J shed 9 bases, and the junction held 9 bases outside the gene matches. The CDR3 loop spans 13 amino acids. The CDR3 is CASSLRTGHQAFF. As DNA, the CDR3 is TGTGCCAGCAGTCTCCGGACAGGTCACCAAGCTTTCTTT.

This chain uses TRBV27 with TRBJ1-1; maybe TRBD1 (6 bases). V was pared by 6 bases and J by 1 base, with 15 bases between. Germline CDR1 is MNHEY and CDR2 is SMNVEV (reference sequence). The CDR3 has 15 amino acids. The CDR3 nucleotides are TGTGCCAGCAGGACCGTACAGGGCCCGAACACTGAAGCTTTCTTT. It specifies CASRTVQGPNTEAFF.

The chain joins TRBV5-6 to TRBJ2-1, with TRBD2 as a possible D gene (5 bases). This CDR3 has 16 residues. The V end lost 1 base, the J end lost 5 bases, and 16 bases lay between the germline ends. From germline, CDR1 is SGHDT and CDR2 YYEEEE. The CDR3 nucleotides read TGTGCCAGCAGCTTGAAGAACCGACTAAGGAACAATGAGCAGTTCTTC. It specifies CASSLKNRLRNNEQFF.

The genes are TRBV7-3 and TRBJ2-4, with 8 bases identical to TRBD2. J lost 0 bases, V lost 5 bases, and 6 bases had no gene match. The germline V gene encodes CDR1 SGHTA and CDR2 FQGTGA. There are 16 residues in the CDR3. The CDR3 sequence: CASSLTSGLAKNIQYF. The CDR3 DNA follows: TGTGCCAGCAGCCTTACTAGCGGACTAGCCAAAAACATTCAGTACTTC.